The entry that follows covers one T cell receptor (beta chain) sequence. Its cognate antigen has yet to be identified. No base-level quality is on record; no much larger clone is a single base apart. TCR beta CDR3 regions were amplified from RNA transcripts. For the first round of RT-PCR on the TCR CDR3, the HTBI primer set was used together with the Qiagen OneStep RT-PCR kit. A second multiplex PCR round built the libraries, followed by size selection and purification. Paired-end sequencing of the libraries was performed with 100 bp reads on an Illumina HiSeq2000. The original pipeline was this. SOAPnuke was used to process the raw data, with reads discarded if the reads contained adapters or uncalled bases, had a mean Phred below 15, or lacked an exact constant-primer or identifier match. High-quality paired reads were merged using COPE v1.2.5, and each unique nucleotide sequence was defined as a clonotype. MiTCR v1.1 was used to align the clonotypes against IMGT TRBV, TRBD and TRBJ reference segments. The analysis was restricted to V-J combinations with a frequency above 0.0001, which together covered 99.2% of the repertoires. The TCS score was defined as F50 (clonal expansion) divided by E x V (chaos), with BLOSUM62-based TCRdist calculated between CDR3 peptides within each V-J. Welch's t-statistics and random forest reduced some 510 V-J features to some 14, which were used in a naive Bayes classifier (R e1071). TCRdb reprocessing: public reads trimmed at Q25 with fastp, clones called with MiXCR, in-frame beta chains kept. Rows are combined by CDR3 protein, so each entry shows the most common genes and DNA. These V and J calls rely on TCRdb rather than the paper's analysis. This sample gives 300,000 to 450,000 distinct CDR3 sequences in total; around a sixth of them show up just once. The ten largest clones capture over 35% of the sample.

Trimming leaves V shorter by 3 bases and J shorter by 8 bases, with the junction holding 6 bases beyond the gene matches. Based on the germline V gene (reference sequence), the CDR1 and CDR2 sequences are PRHDT and FYEKMQ. The CDR3 contains 13 residues, cysteine and phenylalanine counted. Only the CDR3 region is kept as DNA, spanning 39 bases read in frame from base 1. In the ophthalmopathy patients, disease was moderately to severely active, with a Clinical Activity Score of 3 or more, a NOSPECS grade of 4 or more, and a duration of less than 3 months. Any patient with an uncontrolled infection, another autoimmune disease, pregnancy or lactation was excluded. Diagnoses were based on clinical symptoms, serum thyroxine and TRAb, thyroid ultrasound and orbital computed tomography. Ficoll-Paque density gradient centrifugation was used to isolate PBMCs from approximately 10 ml of fresh peripheral blood. Total RNA was extracted with Trizol reagent, and quality was checked on an Agilent 2100 Bioanalyzer.

The source of the sample is a study of T cells in Graves' hyperthyroidism and ophthalmopathy (dated by TCRdb to between 2018 and 2020). With regard to the full study: Peripheral blood samples were taken at the time of initial diagnosis, prior to any treatment. Prospective prediction of ophthalmopathy was tested in an independent validation cohort consisting of 18 to 20 hyperthyroidism patients and about 17 patients who later progressed to ophthalmopathy. To identify distinguishing TCR V-J signatures, a discovery cohort of 100 patients was used, comprising 43 with Graves' ophthalmopathy and roughly 60 with stable Graves' hyperthyroidism. Thyroid tissue and blood T-cell repertoires from roughly six Graves' hyperthyroidism patients were also compared in the study. The paper describes TCR Vbeta CDR3 sequencing of 130 to 150 peripheral blood samples, made up of fewer than 50 ophthalmopathy patients, 70 to 75 hyperthyroidism patients and about 17 progressor patients. The approximately 98 discovery patients were randomly divided into training and test sets at a 7:3 ratio. Following sampling, methimazole starting at 30 mg daily was given to hyperthyroidism patients, and high-dose intravenous methylprednisolone was given to ophthalmopathy patients.

The research as a whole found: Most expanded thyroid clonotypes (frequency above 0.001) were also detected in blood, a finding suggesting that blood repertoires may reflect thyroid immune responses. Ophthalmopathy was separated from stable hyperthyroidism by a 13 V-J signature model, with over 85% sensitivity and approximately 84% specificity obtained in cross-validation and 80%/75% obtained in testing. No statistical method was used to set the sample size in advance, and investigators knew the group allocation. In validation, the model predicted progression to ophthalmopathy a median of about 6.8 months before onset, with roughly 68% sensitivity and 72.22% specificity.

The sequencing sample was made of blood. The V and J genes are TRBV13 and TRBJ1-2; the central 7 bases match TRBD1. The receptor was isolated from a man younger than 30 with Graves' ophthalmopathy. The nucleotides read TGTGCCAGCAGCTTCAACAGGGGCGGAGGCTACACCTTC. This codes for CASSFNRGGGYTF.